A selection of T cell receptor beta chains follows, all from one sample in a study of T cells after posttransplantation cyclophosphamide. The protocol was immunoSEQ multiplex PCR, while the TCRdb copy is restricted to in-frame clones and leaves out a portion. The repertoire consists of around 30,000 clones, none detected only once. The specimen sequenced was PBMCs. Receptor source: a woman aged 60-75 years in good health, CMV-negative, and a related stem cell transplant donor. Both conserved end residues are part of each CDR3. D genes are given only for firm matches. Not every row has a clone size; where given, it reads once, few, many or a size class.

D: TRBD2; V: TRBV19; size: many; J: TRBJ2-1; DNA: TGTGCCAGTAGTCTGGGACTAGCGGAAAACAATGAGCAGTTCTTC; CDR3: CASSLGLAENNEQFF
D: NA; V: TRBV14; size: many; J: TRBJ1-3; DNA: TGTGCCAGCAGCCTAGCGCGAGGCACTCTCAAATATTTT; CDR3: CASSLARGTLKYF
D: TRBD1; V: TRBV5-1; size: many; J: TRBJ2-7; DNA: TGCGCCAGCAGCTTGGCCGCCGGGACAGGGGGCGAGCAGTACTTC; CDR3: CASSLAAGTGGEQYF
D: NA; V: TRBV27; size: many; J: TRBJ2-1; DNA: TGTGCCAGCAGTTTATTCCCTGAGACTGGAACCCCAGGGAATGAGCAGTTCTTC; CDR3: CASSLFPETGTPGNEQFF
D: TRBD2; V: TRBV18; size: many; J: TRBJ2-1; DNA: TGTGCCAGCTCATTACTAGCGGGAAGCTACAATGAGCAGTTCTTC; CDR3: CASSLLAGSYNEQFF
D: NA; V: TRBV10-1; size: many; J: TRBJ1-6; DNA: TGCGCCAGCAGGGAATCCGGGAATTCACCCCTCCACTTT; CDR3: CASRESGNSPLHF
D: NA; V: TRBV12-3/TRBV12-4; size: many; J: TRBJ1-3; DNA: TGTGCCAGCAGTTTGGACACAAATAATCCTGGAAACACCATATATTTT; CDR3: CASSLDTNNPGNTIYF
D: TRBD2; V: TRBV6-2/TRBV6-3; size: NA; J: TRBJ2-3; DNA: TGTGCCAGCAGCGCCGAGACTAGCGGGAGACGTAATACGCAGTATTTT; CDR3: CASSAETSGRRNTQYF
D: NA; V: TRBV6-6; size: many; J: TRBJ1-5; DNA: TGTGCCAGCAGTTATAACAGGGTGGATCAGCCCCAGCATTTT; CDR3: CASSYNRVDQPQHF
D: TRBD1; V: TRBV19; size: many; J: TRBJ1-2; DNA: TGTGCCAGTAGGGTGACAGGGAATGATCTAGGTTTCTATGGCTACACCTTC; CDR3: CASRVTGNDLGFYGYTF
D: TRBD1; V: TRBV29-1; size: few; J: TRBJ1-1; DNA: TGCAGCGTTAGCCCGACACGGACAGGGAACACTGAAGCTTTCTTT; CDR3: CSVSPTRTGNTEAFF
D: NA; V: TRBV9; size: NA; J: TRBJ2-3; DNA: TGTGCCAGCAGCGTAAAGGGCTCTAAGACAGATACGCAGTATTTT; CDR3: CASSVKGSKTDTQYF
D: TRBD2; V: TRBV4-3; size: NA; J: TRBJ2-5; DNA: TGCGCCAGCAGCCAAGATAGCGGGGGGTTGGGGACCCAGTACTTC; CDR3: CASSQDSGGLGTQYF
D: NA; V: TRBV10-2; size: many; J: TRBJ1-2; DNA: TGCGCCAGCGGGAGGGGGTACACCTTC; CDR3: CASGRGYTF
D: TRBD1; V: TRBV2; size: NA; J: TRBJ2-3; DNA: TGTGCCAGCAGTAGCGACAGGGGGCACGATACGCAGTATTTT; CDR3: CASSSDRGHDTQYF
D: TRBD2; V: TRBV27; size: many; J: TRBJ2-3; DNA: TGTGCCAGCAGTTTCGGGACTAGCGTCGAAGATACGCAGTATTTT; CDR3: CASSFGTSVEDTQYF
D: NA; V: TRBV18; size: many; J: TRBJ1-3; DNA: TGTGCCAGCTCACCACAAGCTACACGGGGGTCCTCTGGAAACACCATATATTTT; CDR3: CASSPQATRGSSGNTIYF
D: NA; V: TRBV6-1; size: many; J: TRBJ1-5; DNA: TGTGCCAGCAGTGAAATCGGGTCAGGGGTTCGGCCCCAGCATTTT; CDR3: CASSEIGSGVRPQHF
D: NA; V: TRBV6-1; size: many; J: TRBJ2-1; DNA: TGTGAATCCGGTCTGAGCGAGATCCAACGCAATGAGCAGTTCTTC; CDR3: CESGLSEIQRNEQFF
D: TRBD2; V: TRBV25-1; size: NA; J: TRBJ2-1; DNA: TGTGCCAGCAGTGAGCACCTCTCTAGCGGGAGTCGGCATGAGCAGTTCTTC; CDR3: CASSEHLSSGSRHEQFF
D: NA; V: TRBV23-1; size: many; J: TRBJ2-1; DNA: TGCGCCAGCAGTCAACTCATTGACAGTACCTACAATGAGCAGTTCTTC; CDR3: CASSQLIDSTYNEQFF
D: NA; V: TRBV7-2; size: many; J: TRBJ2-7; DNA: TGTGCCAGCAGCATCCGGGGACCCGACGGGGGAGAGCAGTACTTC; CDR3: CASSIRGPDGGEQYF
D: TRBD1; V: TRBV5-4; size: NA; J: TRBJ2-7; DNA: TGTGCCAGCAGCGTTGGGACAGGGAGGTCCTACCAGCAGTACTTC; CDR3: CASSVGTGRSYQQYF
D: NA; V: TRBV10-3; size: many; J: TRBJ1-1; DNA: TGTGCCATCAGTGATCAGGGCAGGCGTTCGGCTGAAGCTTTCTTT; CDR3: CAISDQGRRSAEAFF
D: TRBD2; V: TRBV12-3/TRBV12-4; size: many; J: TRBJ2-7; DNA: TGTGCCAGCAGAACCTCTAGCGGGAGAAAGTCCTACGAGCAGTACTTC; CDR3: CASRTSSGRKSYEQYF
D: TRBD1; V: TRBV6-5; size: NA; J: TRBJ1-2; DNA: TGTGCCAGCACCCCCACCGACAGGGGGCATGGCTACACCTTC; CDR3: CASTPTDRGHGYTF
D: NA; V: TRBV9; size: NA; J: TRBJ1-5; DNA: TGTGCCAGCAGCGTAGGCACAGATTGGCAGCCCCAGCATTTT; CDR3: CASSVGTDWQPQHF
D: TRBD1; V: TRBV6-2/TRBV6-3; size: many; J: TRBJ1-2; DNA: TGTGCCAGCAGTTACATCGACAGGGTGATCGGCTACACCTTC; CDR3: CASSYIDRVIGYTF
D: NA; V: TRBV6-5; size: many; J: TRBJ1-6; DNA: TGTGCCAGCAGTATCCTTGATTCACCCCTCCACTTT; CDR3: CASSILDSPLHF